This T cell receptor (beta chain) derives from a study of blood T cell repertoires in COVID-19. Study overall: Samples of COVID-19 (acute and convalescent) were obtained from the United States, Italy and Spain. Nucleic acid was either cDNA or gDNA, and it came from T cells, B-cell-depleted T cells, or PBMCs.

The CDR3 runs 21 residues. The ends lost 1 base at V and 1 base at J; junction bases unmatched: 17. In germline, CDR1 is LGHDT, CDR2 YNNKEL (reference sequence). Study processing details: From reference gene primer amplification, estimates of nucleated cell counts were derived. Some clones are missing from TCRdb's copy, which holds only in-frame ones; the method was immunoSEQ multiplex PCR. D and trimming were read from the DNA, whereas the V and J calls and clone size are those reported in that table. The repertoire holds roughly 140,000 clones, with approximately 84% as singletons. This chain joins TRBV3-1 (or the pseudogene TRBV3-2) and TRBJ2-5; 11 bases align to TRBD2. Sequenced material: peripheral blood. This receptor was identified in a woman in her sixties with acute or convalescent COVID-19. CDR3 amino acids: CASSQVITSGSKTSLQETQYF. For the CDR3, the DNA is TGTGCCAGCAGCCAAGTTATCACTAGCGGGAGTAAAACCAGCCTCCAAGAGACCCAGTACTTC.